The rows below give T cell receptor beta chains drawn from one sample of a study of blood T cell repertoires in COVID-19. Produced via immunoSEQ multiplex PCR; TCRdb's table is partial and in-frame only. The table lists around 310,000 clones, nearly 90% of them singletons. The sequenced sample was peripheral blood. Receptor source: a woman aged 40 to 50 with COVID-19, enrolled during active disease. Each CDR3 is given without its conserved first and last residue.

V,J,CDR3
TRBV2,TRBJ2-3,ASSEPRDTQY
TRBV6-2/TRBV6-3,TRBJ1-2,ASSYSTGTYYGYT
TRBV2,TRBJ2-7,ASSLTSYEQY
TRBV6-5,TRBJ1-1,ASRPDSMNTEAF
TRBV7-2,TRBJ1-6,ASSFGVPNSPLH
TRBV25-1,TRBJ1-2,ASSESPGNYGYT
TRBV7-2,TRBJ2-3,ASSLEGSSTQY
TRBV3-1/TRBV3-2,TRBJ2-5,ASSQVNRGETQY
TRBV28,TRBJ1-6,ASSSRVRVQYNSPLH
TRBV7-2,TRBJ2-2,ASSLARTRTGELF
TRBV5-4,TRBJ1-1,ASSSKTVDTEAF
TRBV27,TRBJ2-3,ASSLWAAGTGLSDTQY
TRBV3-1/TRBV3-2,TRBJ2-5,ASSRGETQY
TRBV20-1,TRBJ1-1,SASQGGNTEAF
TRBV28,TRBJ1-2,ASSLRQGELYGYT
TRBV18,TRBJ2-1,ASSPRGSSGRARNYNEQF
TRBV12-5,TRBJ2-5,ASGGPGQGVQETQY
TRBV9,TRBJ2-1,ASSITSGGEQF
TRBV18,TRBJ2-7,ASSPAGSHEQY
TRBV28,TRBJ1-5,ASSRVPGNQPQH
TRBV30,TRBJ1-3,AWDLASGNTIY
TRBV5-4,TRBJ2-5,ASSLARAEETQY
TRBV7-8,TRBJ1-2,ASSWATMAGSLTYGYT
TRBV11-3,TRBJ2-7,ASSTGGSSYEQY
TRBV7-3,TRBJ2-3,ATRGERGRTDTQY
TRBV5-1,TRBJ2-3,ASSGSAGRVVGSTDTQY
TRBV9,TRBJ1-2,ASTTRADRFGYT
TRBV4-3,TRBJ2-3,ASRDWTGIRGTDTQY
TRBV2,TRBJ1-4,ASSVLAGRLF
TRBV4-2,TRBJ1-1,ASSQDRRRGTEAF
TRBV5-6,TRBJ1-2,ASSFKGAQGNGYT
TRBV30,TRBJ2-1,AWTGIYNEQF
TRBV7-6,TRBJ1-4,ASSLSGGLLTNEKLF
TRBV18,TRBJ2-2,ASSPGGNTGELF
TRBV11-2,TRBJ1-5,ASSPGGWSNQPQH
TRBV27,TRBJ2-6,ASRSRNPVVAGANVLT
TRBV18,TRBJ1-4,ASSPTTNEKLF
TRBV29-1,TRBJ2-1,SVEGNNQRGNEQF
TRBV6-4,TRBJ2-2,ASRPDRITGELF
TRBV11-2,TRBJ2-3,ASSPSTTRRTQY
TRBV29-1,TRBJ2-2,SVFVTGANTGELF
TRBV19,TRBJ1-2,ASSPRQGNYGYT
TRBV28,TRBJ2-5,ASIGRTDQETQY
TRBV30,TRBJ1-5,AWDQGDVNNQPQH
TRBV18,TRBJ1-1,ASSPRAGEAEAF
TRBV5-1,TRBJ2-3,ASSSPGVLGDTQY
TRBV6-2/TRBV6-3,TRBJ1-1,ASSYSYGTTEAF
TRBV5-6,TRBJ2-3,ASSLVWSSGGDSTDTQY
TRBV15,TRBJ1-4,ATRQGRTVNEKLF
TRBV6-1,TRBJ2-7,ASSEETEYYEQY